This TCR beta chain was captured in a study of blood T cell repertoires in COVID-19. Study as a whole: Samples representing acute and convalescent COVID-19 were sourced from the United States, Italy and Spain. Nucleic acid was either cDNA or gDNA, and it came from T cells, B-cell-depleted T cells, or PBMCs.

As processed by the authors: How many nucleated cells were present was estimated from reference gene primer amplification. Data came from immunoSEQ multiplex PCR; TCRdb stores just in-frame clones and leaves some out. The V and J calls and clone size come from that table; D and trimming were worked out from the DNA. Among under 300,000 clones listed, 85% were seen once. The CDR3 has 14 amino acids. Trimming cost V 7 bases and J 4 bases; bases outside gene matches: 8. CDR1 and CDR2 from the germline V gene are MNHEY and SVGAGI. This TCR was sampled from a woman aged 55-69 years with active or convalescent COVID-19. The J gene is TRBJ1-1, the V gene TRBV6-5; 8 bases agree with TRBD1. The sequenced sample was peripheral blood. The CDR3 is CASTGAGGGTEAFF. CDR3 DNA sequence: TGTGCCAGCACAGGGGCAGGGGGCGGCACTGAAGCTTTCTTT.